This note documents a single TCR beta chain sequence. Antigen: not known. This sample is drawn from a study of shared clonotypes between healthy human individuals. Study outcomes and limitations: Of the naive CD4 clonotypes, about 5% were shared across several donors.

Investigators divided CD4+ cells into CD45RA+ naive and CD45RA-negative memory subsets. The assay used deep level. The material for each subset, its genomic DNA, was split evenly across several immunoSEQ plates. Libraries were prepared by immunoSEQ multiplex PCR; TCRdb keeps only in-frame clonotypes and omits some of them. The data contain about 660,000 clones, 74% of them singletons. The sample comprised memory CD4+ T cells sorted from blood. The subset here: CD45RA-negative fraction. The receptor comes from a woman in her twenties or thirties in good health.

The CDR3 nucleotides are TGTGCCAGCACCGACGCGACATCCAGCTCTGGGGCCAACGTCCTGACTTTC. It encodes CASTDATSSSGANVLTF. The chain couples TRBV11-2 to TRBJ2-6; unclear D gene. The CDR3 consists of 17 residues. The V gene lost 7 bases and the J gene lost 0 bases, with 16 bases spanning the gap. The germline gives CDR1 SGHAT, CDR2 FQNNGV.